This paragraph reports one TCR beta chain. These data originate in a study of blood T cell repertoires in COVID-19. Overall study context: COVID-19 samples collected from the United States, Italy and Spain covered acute and convalescent phases. Nucleic acid was either cDNA or gDNA, and it came from T cells, B-cell-depleted T cells, or PBMCs.

Cohorts were based on clinical histories the participants reported. The method was immunoSEQ multiplex PCR; TCRdb's version includes in-frame clones alone and lacks a portion of them. The table records fewer than 200,000 clones, about 88% of them present only once. The junction had 7 bases not matched to a gene; V was cut back by 5 bases and J by 0 bases. CDR1 and CDR2 (germline): SGHAT, FQNNGV. This CDR3 has 16 residues. The sequence was obtained from a woman aged 35 to 49 in a cohort exposed to, infected with or recovered from COVID-19 (not recorded which). The rearrangement links TRBV11-2 to TRBJ2-5; 9 nucleotides match TRBD1. Sequenced sample: PBMCs or T cells enriched from blood (not recorded which). The CDR3 region has the DNA TGTGCCAGCAGCACTGGGACAGGGAGGTACCAAGAGACCCAGTACTTC. It translates to CASSTGTGRYQETQYF. Looking up the rest from reference TRBV11-2 and TRBJ2-5 gives the full variable domain: EAGVAQSPRYKIIEKRQSVAFWCNPISGHATLYWYQQILGQGPKLLIQFQNNGVVDDSQLPKDRFSAERLKGVDSTLKIQPAKLEDSAVYLCASSTGTGRYQETQYFGPGTRLLVL.